Listed below are T cell receptor beta chains from one sample, sequenced in a study of tumor and adjacent non-tumor tissue in lung cancer. A single record per CDR3 protein comes from TCRdb applying MiXCR to the multiplex PCR reads. The profile covers around 140,000 distinct CDR3 sequences, with around two thirds appearing a single time and roughly 18% taken by the ten largest. The sample was lung tumor tissue. The receptor source for this set is a man in his fifties or sixties with small cell lung cancer. Each CDR3 is given without its conserved first and last residue.

v_gene	j_gene	CDR3aa
TRBV29-1	TRBJ2-7	RVEDLGGPEQY
TRBV11-2	TRBJ2-7	ASIAGGGEQY
TRBV4-2	TRBJ2-2	CSKLAGDDGWELF
TRBV20-1	TRBJ2-7	SARDLSNEQY
TRBV6-5	TRBJ2-1	ARSYRRGLAGYNEQF
TRBV6-6	TRBJ2-3	ASKLAGEPTSTDTQY
TRBV11-2	TRBJ2-7	ASSLGLFEQY
TRBV10-1	TRBJ2-6	ASRDRVGLRLSGANVLT
TRBV20-1	TRBJ1-6	SASRQDYNSPLH
TRBV5-4	TRBJ1-2	ASSPTGLGGDGYT
TRBV29-1	TRBJ2-5	SVKDRVGETQY
TRBV29-1	TRBJ2-7	SVTDSGPDEQY
TRBV5-6	TRBJ2-7	ASSLKGASYEQY
TRBV29-1	TRBJ2-1	SVTVILNEQF
TRBV21-1	TRBJ1-1	ASTPDLNTETF
TRBV7-9	TRBJ1-2	ASSRRQGIGTGYT
TRBV6-5	TRBJ2-2	ASIRRNTGELF
TRBV10-3	TRBJ1-2	VISDLGQGYGYT
TRBV29-1	TRBJ2-1	SVVGTLYNEQF
TRBV4-2	TRBJ1-2	TSSQDRQTNYGYT
TRBV28	TRBJ2-7	ASSLRPRGYEQY
TRBV4-1	TRBJ1-1	AINQDLVVVNTEAF
TRBV29-1	TRBJ2-1	SVDPSRLLYNEQF
TRBV5-6	TRBJ2-2	ASSLREFTRELF
TRBV20-1	TRBJ2-2	STRDLRDSGELF